The 3 T cell receptor beta chains below were found in one sample sequenced in a study of cytomegalovirus exposure and HLA in healthy donors. Primers for the PCR totalled 60 Vbeta and 13 Jbeta. Using immunoSEQ multiplex PCR, the repertoire was profiled, and TCRdb retains in-frame clones only, with some absent. The table includes approximately 120,000 clones, around 80% detected once. The sequenced material came from PBMCs. The source is a man aged 25-45 years in good health and CMV-seropositive.

The count of this clone is one. The chain is built from TRBV5-8 and TRBJ1-2; possibly TRBD1 for D (5 bases). V lost 3 bases, J lost 2 bases, and 11 bases lay in between. Germline V gene sequence: CDR1 SGHTS, CDR2 YDEGEE. This CDR3 spans 14 amino acids. CDR3 DNA: TGTGCCAGCAGCTCCAACGGGGGGAACTATGGCTACACCTTC. It specifies CASSSNGGNYGYTF.

The V gene is TRBV6-5, the J gene TRBJ1-1; D might be TRBD1 (5 bases). The CDR3 runs 13 residues. The germline gives CDR1 MNHEY, CDR2 SVGAGI. Trimming cost V 3 bases and J 7 bases, with 12 bases left between them. CDR3 bases: TGTGCCAGCAGTTATAGGTCGCAGGGTGAAGCTTTCTTT. As protein: CASSYRSQGEAFF.

The V and J genes are TRBV6-6 and TRBJ2-7, with 7 bases aligning to TRBD2. The V and J ends lost 2 bases and 2 bases, in that order; junction bases with no gene match: 3. The CDR3 runs 14 residues. Germline V gives CDR1 MNHNY, CDR2 SVGAGI (reference sequence). CDR3 coding DNA: TGTGCCAGCAGTTACGAGCGGGGAGCCTACGAGCAGTACTTC. This encodes CASSYERGAYEQYF.